This is a list of T cell receptor beta chains from one sample in a study of T cells in Graves' hyperthyroidism and ophthalmopathy. TCRdb called the multiplex PCR reads again in MiXCR, with one record for every CDR3 protein. The sample has under 250,000 distinct CDR3 sequences, about a sixth seen once. The sequenced sample consisted of blood. All receptors derive from a woman in her forties or fifties with Graves' hyperthyroidism. The CDR3 runs from the conserved cysteine through the conserved F or W. The D gene is left open where the match is weak. The listing skips clone size in some rows; elsewhere it reads once, few, many or a size class.

>.|TRBJ1-2|TRBD1|TRBV9
CASSSGGLYGYTF
TGTGCCAGCAGCTCAGGGGGTCTTTATGGCTACACCTTC
>many|TRBJ2-1|TRBD2|TRBV3-1
CASRTSGAYNEQFF
TGTGCCAGTCGGACTAGCGGGGCCTACAATGAGCAGTTCTTC
>many|TRBJ1-5|TRBD1|TRBV28
CASSGTAGFQPQHF
TGTGCCAGCAGTGGGACAGCAGGATTTCAGCCCCAGCATTTT
>.|TRBJ2-1|.|TRBV29-1
CSVGIHVYNEQFF
TGCAGCGTTGGAATACACGTCTACAATGAGCAGTTCTTC
>many|TRBJ2-1|.|TRBV30
CAWGTSSYNEQFF
TGTGCCTGGGGGACGAGCTCCTACAATGAGCAGTTCTTC
>.|TRBJ2-6|.|TRBV19
CASSPRLLSGANILTF
TGTGCCAGTAGCCCTCGACTCCTCTCTGGGGCCAACATCCTGACTTTC
>.|TRBJ2-3|.|TRBV5-1
CASSLEPRGDTQYF
TGCGCCAGCAGCTTGGAGCCGAGAGGAGATACGCAGTATTTT
>.|TRBJ2-3|TRBD2|TRBV9
CASSVQAGDRDTQYF
TGTGCCAGCAGCGTCCAAGCGGGAGATCGAGATACGCAGTATTTT
>few|TRBJ2-1|TRBD2|TRBV27
CASRPAGVRNEQFF
TGTGCCAGCAGACCAGCGGGAGTGAGGAATGAGCAGTTCTTC
>few|TRBJ1-6|TRBD1|TRBV13
CASRPTGVRSPLHF
TGTGCCAGCAGGCCCACAGGGGTGAGGTCACCCCTCCACTTT
>.|TRBJ2-1|.|TRBV7-3
CASSLQGRGEQFF
TGTGCCAGCAGCTTACAAGGCCGCGGTGAGCAGTTCTTC
>.|TRBJ2-1|TRBD1|TRBV19
CASSIKGTGGWYYNEQFF
TGTGCCAGTAGTATTAAAGGGACAGGGGGTTGGTACTACAATGAGCAGTTCTTC
>once|TRBJ2-1|TRBD2|TRBV7-3
CASSLIAGDNEQFF
TGTGCCAGCAGCTTAATTGCGGGGGACAATGAGCAGTTCTTC
>.|TRBJ1-5|.|TRBV28
CASNPKGQPQHF
TGTGCCAGCAACCCCAAAGGTCAGCCCCAGCATTTT
>many|TRBJ1-1|.|TRBV20-1
CSAPGGLGTEAFF
TGCAGTGCCCCCGGGGGCTTGGGCACTGAAGCTTTCTTT
>many|TRBJ1-1|.|TRBV7-8
CASSLDANTEAFF
TGTGCCAGCAGCTTAGATGCGAACACTGAAGCTTTCTTT
>.|TRBJ2-2|.|TRBV6-1
CASRQLPGRLPSDWTGELFF
TGTGCCAGCAGGCAACTCCCGGGAAGACTACCCTCGGATTGGACCGGGGAGCTGTTTTTT
>.|TRBJ2-3|TRBD2|TRBV28
CASSFSSGSGTDTQYF
TGTGCCAGCAGTTTTTCTAGCGGGAGTGGCACAGATACGCAGTATTTT
>many|TRBJ2-7|TRBD2|TRBV6-1
CASRDRDYSYEQYF
TGTGCCAGCAGAGACCGGGACTATTCCTACGAGCAGTACTTC
>many|TRBJ2-7|.|TRBV2
CASRGGRYEQYF
TGTGCCAGCAGAGGGGGTCGCTACGAGCAGTACTTC
>.|TRBJ1-5|TRBD1|TRBV7-6
CASSLQPDRGSNQPQHF
TGTGCCAGCAGCTTACAGCCGGACAGGGGGAGCAATCAGCCCCAGCATTTT
>few|TRBJ2-7|.|TRBV12-3/TRBV12-4
CASSDTGTRGSYEQYF
TGTGCCAGCAGCGATACCGGGACAAGAGGCTCCTACGAGCAGTACTTC
>few|TRBJ1-2|TRBD1|TRBV30
CAWAGLWTGQNYGYTF
TGTGCCTGGGCTGGACTCTGGACAGGTCAAAACTATGGCTACACCTTC
>many|TRBJ2-3|TRBD2|TRBV19
CASSITSGTTDTQYF
TGTGCCAGTAGTATAACTAGCGGGACCACAGATACGCAGTATTTT
>many|TRBJ2-3|.|TRBV11-3
CASSKEAGPYGGNTQYF
TGTGCCAGCAGCAAGGAAGCCGGGCCTTACGGGGGAAATACGCAGTATTTT
>few|TRBJ2-5|TRBD1|TRBV18
CASSAAVRDSSFRETQYF
TGTGCCAGCTCAGCGGCAGTCCGGGACAGCTCTTTCCGGGAGACCCAGTACTTC
>once|TRBJ2-5|TRBD2|TRBV10-3
CAIRTSGRGQETQYF
TGTGCCATTCGAACTAGCGGGAGGGGGCAAGAGACCCAGTACTTC
>.|TRBJ2-1|.|TRBV7-3
CASSLVGASSYNEQFF
TGTGCCAGCAGTTTAGTCGGAGCTAGCTCCTACAATGAGCAGTTCTTC
>few|TRBJ2-7|TRBD2|TRBV14
CASSQEGGLGYEQYF
TGTGCCAGCAGCCAAGAGGGAGGGCTCGGCTACGAGCAGTACTTC
>many|TRBJ1-5|.|TRBV5-1
CASSFGTSGQPQHF
TGCGCCAGCAGCTTTGGGACTTCCGGGCAGCCCCAGCATTTT
>many|TRBJ2-1|.|TRBV7-9
CASSLPGHPYNEQFF
TGTGCCAGCAGCTTGCCGGGACACCCTTACAATGAGCAGTTCTTC
>many|TRBJ2-5|.|TRBV11-2
CASSIMLGSPNQETQYF
TGTGCCAGCAGCATTATGTTGGGGTCGCCCAACCAAGAGACCCAGTACTTC
>many|TRBJ2-7|.|TRBV7-9
CASSLAGTSPYEQYF
TGTGCCAGCAGCTTAGCGGGGACCTCTCCATACGAGCAGTACTTC
>few|TRBJ2-6|.|TRBV20-1
CSAPRDSGANVLTF
TGCAGTGCTCCTCGGGACTCTGGGGCCAACGTCCTGACTTTC
>many|TRBJ1-4|.|TRBV27
CASSDLPNEKLFF
TGTGCCAGCTCGGACCTACCCAATGAAAAACTGTTTTTT
>few|TRBJ2-1|.|TRBV9
CASSVGTLGNNEQFF
TGTGCCAGCAGCGTAGGCACTCTAGGGAATAATGAGCAGTTCTTC
>many|TRBJ1-1|.|TRBV6-4
CASRVDASNTEAFF
TGTGCCAGCAGAGTCGATGCGTCGAACACTGAAGCTTTCTTT
>many|TRBJ2-3|TRBD1|TRBV14
CASSQGQATDTQYF
TGTGCCAGCAGCCAGGGACAGGCCACAGATACGCAGTATTTT
>.|TRBJ2-1|TRBD2|TRBV7-9
CASSLLAGYNEQFF
TGTGCCAGCAGCTTACTAGCGGGCTACAATGAGCAGTTCTTC
>many|TRBJ2-1|TRBD2|TRBV20-1
CSASSRASGRGDEQFF
TGCAGTGCTAGTAGTAGGGCTAGCGGGAGGGGCGATGAGCAGTTCTTC
>few|TRBJ1-5|.|TRBV20-1
CSAKGSGGNQPQHF
TGCAGTGCTAAGGGGTCAGGGGGCAATCAGCCCCAGCATTTT
>many|TRBJ2-3|.|TRBV24-1
CATSDPRDGTDTQYF
TGTGCCACCAGTGACCCCAGAGACGGTACAGATACGCAGTATTTT
>few|TRBJ2-1|TRBD2|TRBV20-1
CSAGTSAGIYNEQFF
TGCAGTGCTGGGACTAGCGCGGGTATCTACAATGAGCAGTTCTTC
>many|TRBJ1-1|.|TRBV20-1
CSAPPVGGTEAFF
TGCAGTGCTCCACCCGTAGGGGGCACTGAAGCTTTCTTT
>many|TRBJ1-5|TRBD1|TRBV9
CASSVTGPTGHQPQHF
TGTGCCAGCAGCGTAACCGGACCGACAGGGCATCAGCCCCAGCATTTT
>.|TRBJ2-7|.|TRBV20-1
CSAPQLGQYF
TGCAGTGCTCCCCAGCTTGGGCAGTACTTC
>.|TRBJ2-2|.|TRBV10-3
CALGREYNTGELFF
TGTGCCCTTGGCCGGGAATATAACACCGGGGAGCTGTTTTTT
>few|TRBJ1-5|.|TRBV2
CTSSDWGNNRPQHF
TGTACCAGCAGTGATTGGGGGAACAATCGGCCCCAGCATTTT
>many|TRBJ2-7|TRBD2|TRBV19
CASSLRGLAEIYEQYF
TGTGCCAGTAGTCTAAGGGGACTAGCGGAGATCTACGAGCAGTACTTC
>many|TRBJ2-7|.|TRBV30
CAWTGGGISSYEQYF
TGTGCCTGGACCGGAGGGGGGATTTCATCCTACGAGCAGTACTTC
>.|TRBJ2-5|TRBD1|TRBV10-1
CASSETGGWGETQYF
TGCGCCAGCAGTGAAACAGGGGGCTGGGGAGAGACCCAGTACTTC
>few|TRBJ2-5|TRBD2|TRBV28
CASSEGLAGGETQYF
TGTGCCAGCAGCGAGGGACTAGCGGGAGGAGAGACCCAGTACTTC
>many|TRBJ2-3|TRBD2|TRBV12-3/TRBV12-4
CASRSVTSGSGRTDTQYF
TGTGCCAGCAGATCGGTGACTAGCGGGAGCGGGAGGACAGATACGCAGTATTTT
>many|TRBJ1-2|.|TRBV30
CAWRLPGQYGYTF
TGTGCCTGGAGGTTGCCGGGACAATATGGCTACACCTTC
>many|TRBJ1-2|.|TRBV7-9
CASSLEQGYGYTF
TGTGCCAGCAGCCTAGAACAGGGCTATGGCTACACCTTC
>.|TRBJ1-5|.|TRBV30
CAFSQGLDQPQHF
TGTGCCTTCTCCCAAGGGCTAGACCAGCCCCAGCATTTT
>few|TRBJ2-1|.|TRBV20-1
CSASSYNEQFF
TGCAGTGCTTCTTCGTACAATGAGCAGTTCTTC
>.|TRBJ1-2|.|TRBV28
CASSIQKAYGYTF
TGTGCCAGCAGTATACAGAAGGCCTATGGCTACACCTTC
>.|TRBJ2-3|.|TRBV3-1
CASSQSLGASFGTQYF
TGTGCCAGCAGCCAATCTCTGGGGGCCTCTTTTGGTACGCAGTATTTT